These 20 T cell receptor beta chains originate from one sample sequenced in a study of human T cells and chemical hapten exposure. TCRdb re-analysed the RACE reads in MiXCR, keeping a single row per CDR3 protein. The table has tens of thousands of distinct CDR3 sequences, roughly 11% seen once. Time point here: patch test 2, 6 weeks after DPC sensitization. Regarding treatment: therapeutic diphenylcyclopropenone sensitization with weekly scalp DPC. The sample consisted of whole blood, taken in connection with sensitization to the hapten diphenylcyclopropenone (DPC). All receptors come from a middle-aged man with alopecia areata. Some clones in this sample may be carry-over from other donors' samples.

This clonotype was recorded at least ten times. The rearrangement uses TRBV12-3 or TRBV12-4 and TRBJ2-2; maybe TRBD2 (5 bases). V shed 6 bases and J shed 7 bases, with 12 bases lying between them. The CDR3 length is 13 residues. The DNA of the CDR3 is TGTGCCAGCAGCCCACGGGAAAACGGGGAGCTGTTTTTT. Protein product: CASSPRENGELFF.

This chain links TRBV18 with TRBJ2-7; 7 bases align to TRBD1. Unmatched junction bases numbered 6, after V lost 2 bases and J lost 5 bases. This CDR3 has 14 residues. The germline V gene encodes CDR1 KGHSH and CDR2 LQKENI. The DNA for the CDR3 is TGTGCCAGCTCACCAGTGACAGGGCCCAACGAGCAGTACGTC. This encodes CASSPVTGPNEQYV.

This chain connects TRBV12-3 or TRBV12-4 to TRBJ2-7; TRBD1 matches 9 bases. The CDR3 contains 15 residues. After removal of 6 bases from V and 3 bases from J, the junction contained 9 bases not matched to a gene. CDR3 amino acids: CASSREGQGYYEQYF. Written as DNA, the CDR3 is TGTGCCAGCAGCCGCGAAGGACAGGGGTACTACGAGCAGTACTTC.

This clonotype was detected only a few times. The V gene is TRBV19, the J gene TRBJ2-1; TRBD2 aligns across 14 bases. Germline V lookup: CDR1 LNHDA, CDR2 SQIVND (reference sequence). The CDR3 is 17 amino acids. V dropped 4 bases and J dropped 8; count of bases not matched to a gene: 10. CDR3 protein: CASSTSRGLAGAYEQFF. The CDR3 DNA sequence: TGTGCCAGTAGTACCTCCCGGGGACTAGCGGGAGCATATGAGCAGTTCTTC.

This clonotype was seen a single time. This may be a read error: a much more frequent sequence differs by one nucleotide. This rearrangement joins TRBV10-2 to TRBJ2-7; TRBD1 matches 7 bases. Per the germline V gene, CDR1 is WSHSY and CDR2 is SAAADI. The CDR3 contains 14 residues. CDR3 sequence (DNA): TGCGCCAGAAGTGAGAGCGCAGGGGGTTACGAGCAGTACGTC. Protein sequence: CARSESAGGYEQYV.

In its sample, this clonotype was seen a few times. The chain employs TRBV7-2 and TRBJ1-5; D possibly corresponds to TRBD1 (5 bases). The CDR3 runs to 15 residues. CDR1 is SGHTA, CDR2 FQGNSA, per germline. Trimming shortened V by 2 bases and J by 1 base, and 9 bases separated the two germline ends. The CDR3 DNA reads as TGTGCCAGCAGCTTAAGGGGAATGAGCAATCAGCCCCAGCATTTT. Its protein product is CASSLRGMSNQPQHF.

The V and J genes are TRBV12-3 or TRBV12-4 and TRBJ1-1; unclear D gene. This CDR3 is 15 amino acids long. Deletions cut 0 bases from V and 7 bases from J, with 15 bases between. In nucleotides, the CDR3 is TGTGCCAGCAGTTTAGCGTTGATGGGTTTAGATGAAGCTTTCTTT. Protein: CASSLALMGLDEAFF.

The table lists this clonotype with a few counts. V is TRBV29-1 and J is TRBJ2-1, with D uncertain. V lost 4 bases to trimming and J lost 0 bases, with 10 bases between them. The V gene's germline CDR1 is SQVTM and CDR2 ANQGSEA. CDR3 length: 14 amino acids. CDR3 protein: CSVVRQSSYNEQFF. CDR3 sequence (DNA): TGCAGCGTTGTAAGGCAGAGCTCCTACAATGAGCAGTTCTTC.

The genes are TRBV29-1 and TRBJ2-1; 7 bases fit TRBD2. Germline values: CDR1 SQVTM, CDR2 ANQGSEA. V lost 6 bases, J lost 1 base, and 9 bases stayed unmatched. This CDR3 has 15 residues. This CDR3 reads CSVRLAGVSYNEQFF. The CDR3 DNA reads as TGCAGCGTACGACTGGCGGGAGTGTCCTACAATGAGCAGTTCTTC.

This clonotype was counted at least ten times. The J gene is TRBJ1-4, the V gene TRBV3-1, with 7 positions matching TRBD1. V was pared by 2 bases and J by 3 bases, with 3 bases of the junction left unmatched. The CDR3 sequence is 15 residues long. Germline CDR1 LGHDT, CDR2 YNNKEL (reference sequence). The CDR3 spells CASSQTGTANEKLFF. The CDR3 DNA sequence: TGTGCCAGCAGCCAAACCGGGACAGCTAATGAAAAACTGTTTTTT.

This rearrangement joins TRBV25-1 to TRBJ2-3; TRBD1 is a possible D gene (6 bases). The CDR3 consists of 14 residues. Trimming took off 5 bases at V and 6 bases at J, with 15 bases between the two ends. Germline V gene data show CDR1 as MGHDK and CDR2 as SYGVNS. The CDR3 protein is CASSLWTVRDTQYF. As DNA, the CDR3 is TGTGCCAGCAGTCTTTGGACAGTCCGTGATACGCAGTATTTT.

This clonotype was detected many times. V gene TRBV6-6 combines with J gene TRBJ1-1, with D tentatively TRBD1 (5 bases). CDR3 length: 14 amino acids. The V and J ends lost 2 bases and 4 bases respectively, with 11 bases between them. From germline, CDR1 is MNHNY and CDR2 SVGAGI (reference sequence). The CDR3 protein is CASSYRDEGTEAFF. The DNA for the CDR3 is TGTGCCAGCAGTTACCGGGACGAGGGCACTGAAGCTTTCTTT.

This sequence joins TRBV20-1 and TRBJ1-2; 12 nucleotides line up with TRBD1. Germline V gene data show CDR1 as DFQATT and CDR2 as SNEGSKA (reference sequence). With V trimmed by 3 bases and J by 5 bases, 10 bases remained unmatched. This CDR3 spans 16 amino acids. CDR3 bases: TGCAGTGCTAGCCTTAGCGGGACAGGGGGCACTTATGGCTACACCTTC. Translating it yields CSASLSGTGGTYGYTF.

This clonotype has only a few counts. V is TRBV18 and J is TRBJ2-2, with a weak D call TRBD2 (6 bases). The CDR3 extends over 20 amino acids. Germline V gives CDR1 KGHSH, CDR2 LQKENI. Trimming left V 5 bases short and J 5 bases short, with 30 bases between. The CDR3 nucleotides are TGTGCCAGCTCAACGAGACCGGTCCCCCCTCTAGCGCCTAAAACCGGGGAGCTGTTTTTT. It codes for CASSTRPVPPLAPKTGELFF.

This clonotype was seen at least ten times. The rearrangement joins TRBV7-2 to TRBJ2-6; D is ambiguous. The V end was cut by 3 bases, the J end by 1 base, with 7 bases between. CDR1 is SGHTA, CDR2 FQGNSA, per germline. This CDR3 region has 15 residues. CDR3 nucleotide sequence: TGTGCCAGCAGCTTTAGGATGTCTGGGGCCAACGTCCTGACTTTC. It encodes CASSFRMSGANVLTF.

This clonotype was seen many times. The V and J genes are TRBV6-2 or TRBV6-3 and TRBJ2-1; the match to TRBD2 covers 8 bases. CDR1 is MNHEY, CDR2 SVGEGT, per germline. The CDR3 is 11 amino acids. V shed 6 bases, J shed 10 bases, and the junction held 2 bases outside the gene matches. CDR3 loop: CASRAGGEQFF. The DNA for the CDR3 is TGTGCCAGCAGGGCGGGGGGAGAGCAGTTCTTC.

There are a few counts of this clonotype. J is TRBJ2-1 and V is TRBV6-5; the D gene is possibly TRBD1 (6 bases). Germline values: CDR1 MNHEY, CDR2 SVGAGI. The V end lost 0 bases, the J end lost 0 bases, and 15 bases lay between the germline ends. The CDR3 covers 18 residues. CDR3 DNA sequence: TGTGCCAGCAGTTACTCCCCAGGGGATAGCGACTCCTACAATGAGCAGTTCTTC. Protein sequence: CASSYSPGDSDSYNEQFF.

The sample holds a few counts of this clonotype. The J gene is TRBJ2-2, the V gene TRBV12-5; possible D gene TRBD2, 5 bases. CDR1 and CDR2 (germline): LGHNT, FRNRAP. The V end lost 0 bases, the J end lost 5 bases, and 10 bases lay between the germline ends. CDR3 length equals 15 residues. For the CDR3, the DNA is TGTGCTAGTGGTTTGGTGATCGGGATGACCGGGGAGCTGTTTTTT. Its translation: CASGLVIGMTGELFF.

In its sample, this clonotype was seen many times. This sequence joins TRBV14 and TRBJ1-1, with a possible D match to TRBD1 (6 bases). Germline assignment: CDR1 SGHDN and CDR2 FVKESK. Between the trimmed V and J ends, which lost 8 bases and 5 bases, there was a span of 15 bases. The CDR3 extends over 13 amino acids. For the CDR3, the DNA is TGTGCCAGCGGTGCAGGGGTAAATACTGAAGCTTTCTTT. Protein product: CASGAGVNTEAFF. The full variable domain, completed using reference TRBV14 and TRBJ1-1, is EAGVTQFPSHSVIEKGQTVTLRCDPISGHDNLYWYRRVMGKEIKFLLHFVKESKQDESGMPNNRFLAERTGGTYSTLKVQPAELEDSGVYFCASGAGVNTEAFFGQGTRLTVV.

This clonotype was found a few times. The chain is built from TRBV4-3 and TRBJ2-1, with 10 bases aligning to TRBD1. This CDR3 spans 17 amino acids. Per the germline V gene, CDR1 is LGHNA and CDR2 is YSLEER. V shed 0 bases and J 7 bases; nucleotides not matched to a gene: 9. The CDR3 here is CASSQDTGTGERNEQFF. Written as DNA, the CDR3 is TGCGCCAGCAGCCAAGATACTGGGACAGGGGAACGGAATGAGCAGTTCTTC.